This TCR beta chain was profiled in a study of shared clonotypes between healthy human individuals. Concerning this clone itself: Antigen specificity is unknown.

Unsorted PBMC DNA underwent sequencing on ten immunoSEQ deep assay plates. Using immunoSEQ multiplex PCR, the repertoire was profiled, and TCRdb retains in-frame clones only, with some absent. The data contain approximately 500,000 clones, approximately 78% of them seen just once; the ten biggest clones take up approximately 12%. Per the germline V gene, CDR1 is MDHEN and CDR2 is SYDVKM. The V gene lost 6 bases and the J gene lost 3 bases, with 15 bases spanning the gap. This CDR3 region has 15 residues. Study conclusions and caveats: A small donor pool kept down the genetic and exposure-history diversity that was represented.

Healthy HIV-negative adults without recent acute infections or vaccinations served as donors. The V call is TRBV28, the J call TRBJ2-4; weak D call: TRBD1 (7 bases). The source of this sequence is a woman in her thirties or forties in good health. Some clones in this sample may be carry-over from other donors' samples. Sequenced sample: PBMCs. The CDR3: CASSSPGGGKNIQYF. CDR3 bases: TGTGCCAGCAGCTCCCCAGGGGGAGGCAAAAACATTCAGTACTTC.